This TCR beta chain was sequenced during a study of T cells after yellow fever vaccination. The study's findings and limits: Just a small share of clonotypes turned up in the CD4 compartment as well as the CD8 compartment. Subsequent booster samples again held most clones from primary vaccination (less than 98% CD4, about 85% CD8). Any FACS-sorted repertoire could hold abundant clonotypes that contaminate it from the bulk population.

Details on this clonotype: Its specificity is unknown.

Using its own MiXCR run on the 5' RACE reads, TCRdb lists one record per CDR3 protein. The repertoire holds 100,000 to 150,000 distinct CDR3 sequences, roughly 9% seen once, with about 40% in the top ten. The germline gives CDR1 SGHTA, CDR2 FQGNSA. The CDR3 has 14 amino acids. V lost 5 bases, J lost 7 bases, and 10 bases stayed unmatched. V gene TRBV7-2 combines with J gene TRBJ2-7; 8 bases are shared with TRBD2. The clonotype originates from a man younger than 30 who received the YFV17D yellow fever vaccine. The sequenced sample was CD8+ T cells sorted from PBMCs, obtained on the day of the yellow fever booster vaccination. The CDR3 region is CASSPTVSGVEQYF. The CDR3 DNA reads TGTGCCAGCAGCCCCACTGTTAGCGGGGTTGAGCAGTACTTC. The full variable domain, rest sourced from reference TRBV7-2 and TRBJ2-7, is GAGVSQSPSNKVTEKGKDVELRCDPISGHTALYWYRQSLGQGLEFLIYFQGNSAPDKSGLPSDRFSAERTGGSVSTLTIQRTQQEDSAVYLCASSPTVSGVEQYFGPGTRLTVT.